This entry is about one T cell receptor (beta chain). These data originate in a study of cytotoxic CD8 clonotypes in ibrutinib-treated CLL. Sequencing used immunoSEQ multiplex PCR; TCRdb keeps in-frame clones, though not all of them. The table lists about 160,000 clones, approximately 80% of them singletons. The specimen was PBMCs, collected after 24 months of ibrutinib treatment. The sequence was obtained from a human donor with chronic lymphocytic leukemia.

The CDR3: CASSSQGGGEQYF. CDR3 nucleotide sequence: TGTGCCAGCAGCTCCCAAGGTGGCGGGGAGCAGTACTTC. V is TRBV7-3 and J is TRBJ2-7; weak D call: TRBD2 (5 bases). The V and J ends lost 4 bases and 7 bases respectively, with 14 bases between them. CDR3 length: 13 residues. In germline, CDR1 is SGHTA, CDR2 FQGTGA.